Each of the 14 T cell receptor beta chains below was sequenced from the same sample in a study of cytomegalovirus exposure and HLA in healthy donors. PCR involved 60 Vbeta and 13 Jbeta primers. Using immunoSEQ multiplex PCR, the repertoire was profiled, and TCRdb retains in-frame clones only, with some absent. Of 150,000 to 200,000 clones listed, approximately 81% are singletons. The sequenced sample was PBMCs. The receptors were sampled from a woman between 18 and 29 years old in good health and CMV-seropositive.

The chain employs TRBV30 and TRBJ2-2; no clear D. CDR3 length: 13 residues. The V gene's germline CDR1 is GTSNPN and CDR2 SVGIG (reference sequence). Trimming stripped 5 bases from V and 7 bases from J, with 14 bases between. CDR3 in DNA: TGTGCCTGGCTCCTGGGCAGCCACGGGGAGCTGTTTTTT. Translated: CAWLLGSHGELFF.

The chain joins TRBV7-2 to TRBJ2-3; possibly TRBD2 for D (6 bases). CDR1 is SGHTA and CDR2 is FQGNSA in the germline V gene. V lost 0 bases and J lost 2, with 9 bases in between. The CDR3 length is 15 residues. The CDR3 here is CASSLAGTDTDTQYF. The DNA for the CDR3 is TGTGCCAGCAGCTTAGCAGGGACTGACACAGATACGCAGTATTTT.

This sequence joins TRBV29-1 and TRBJ2-5, with TRBD1 identical over 7 bases. This CDR3 is 15 amino acids long. V shed 2 bases and J 1 base; nucleotides not matched to a gene: 7. Germline CDR1 is SQVTM and CDR2 is ANQGSEA. CDR3 loop: CSVERSPGGQETQYF. The CDR3 DNA reads as TGCAGCGTTGAAAGATCCCCAGGGGGCCAAGAGACCCAGTACTTC.

The rearrangement uses TRBV30 and TRBJ2-2, with D perhaps TRBD2 (6 bases). The CDR3 is 14 residues long. Germline V gene data show CDR1 as GTSNPN and CDR2 as SVGIG (reference sequence). V lost 8 bases to trimming and J lost 0 bases, with 13 bases between them. The CDR3 DNA sequence: TGTGCCGGGGCAGCGGGCGCGAACACCGGGGAGCTGTTTTTT. This encodes CAGAAGANTGELFF. The full variable domain, in which reference TRBV30 and TRBJ2-2 provide the parts outside the CDR3, is SQTIHQWPATLVQPVGSPLSLECTVEGTSNPNLYWYRQAAGRGLQLLFYSVGIGQISSEVPQNLSASRPQDRQFILSSKKLLLSDSGFYLCAGAAGANTGELFFGEGSRLTVL.

This chain connects TRBV9 to TRBJ1-1; D not certain. CDR1 is SGDLS and CDR2 is YYNGEE in the germline V gene. Trimming removed 3 bases at V and 4 bases at J, with 10 bases between. CDR3 size: 13 residues. In DNA, the CDR3 is TGTGCCAGCAGCGCCATAGATTTCACTGAAGCTTTCTTT. This translates into CASSAIDFTEAFF.

The rearrangement joins TRBV30 to TRBJ2-7; 7 nucleotides match TRBD1. Per the germline V gene, CDR1 is GTSNPN and CDR2 is SVGIG (reference sequence). V trimming: 3 bases; J trimming: 3 bases; junction bases outside the gene matches: 5. This CDR3 is built from 13 residues. The CDR3 region is CAWRSQGIYEQYF. The CDR3 DNA reads as TGTGCCTGGAGGTCACAGGGGATCTACGAGCAGTACTTC.

The genes are TRBV6-5 and TRBJ2-1; 8 nucleotides match TRBD1. This CDR3 region has 12 residues. V was clipped by 5 bases and J by 11 bases; unmatched bases: 5. CDR1 and CDR2 from the germline V gene are MNHEY and SVGAGI. The CDR3 region has the DNA TGTGCCAGCAGTCCCACAGGGGGTCAGCAGTTCTTC. Its protein product is CASSPTGGQQFF.

This clone was seen more than once but under ten times. The chain has TRBV7-9 and TRBJ1-5; 8 bases align to TRBD1. The V gene's germline CDR1 is SEHNR and CDR2 FQNEAQ (reference sequence). The CDR3 sequence is 14 residues long. V lost 1 base to trimming and J lost 6 bases; unmatched junction nucleotides: 2. This CDR3 is CASSLGTGPQPQHF. The CDR3 nucleotides are TGTGCCAGCAGCTTAGGGACAGGGCCTCAGCCCCAGCATTTT.

This clone was seen a single time. The V call is TRBV5-8, the J call TRBJ1-5, with 7 bases matching TRBD1. V trimming: 3 bases; J trimming: 0 bases; junction bases outside the gene matches: 3. The CDR3 spans 15 residues. The germline V gene has CDR1 SGHTS and CDR2 YDEGEE. The CDR3 region has the DNA TGTGCCAGCAGCTCCGGGACAGATAGCAATCAGCCCCAGCATTTT. This encodes CASSSGTDSNQPQHF. Full variable domain (rest looked up from reference TRBV5-8 and TRBJ1-5): EAGVTQSPTHLIKTRGQQATLRCSPISGHTSVYWYQQALGLGLQFLLWYDEGEERNRGNFPPRFSGRQFPNYSSELNVNALELEDSALYLCASSSGTDSNQPQHFGDGTRLSIL.

V and J are TRBV4-2 and TRBJ2-1, with 7 bases matching TRBD2. The germline V gene has CDR1 LGHNA and CDR2 YNFKEQ. The CDR3 consists of 16 residues. Trimming removed 1 base from V and 7 bases from J; junction bases left unmatched: 10. CDR3 sequence reads: CASSQAGGGSRNEQFF. The CDR3 nucleotides read TGTGCCAGCAGCCAAGCGGGCGGGGGTTCACGGAATGAGCAGTTCTTC.

The chain links TRBV4-3 to TRBJ1-2, with no clear D. Germline CDR1 reads LGHNA; CDR2 reads YSLEER. The CDR3 has 12 amino acids. With 1 base removed from V and 14 bases from J, the gap between germline ends came to 14 bases. CDR3 region: CASSQGTGVQTF. For the CDR3, the DNA is TGCGCCAGCAGCCAAGGGACTGGAGTCCAGACCTTC.

In regard to this clone: At one end, the junction sequence differs from germline, possibly due to a read error. J is TRBJ2-2 and V is TRBV4-1; the D gene is possibly TRBD2 (5 bases). The CDR3 is 18 residues long. Germline lookup yields CDR1 MGHRA and CDR2 YSYEKL. CDR3 loop: CASSQDSPGLINTGEPFF. In nucleotides, the CDR3 is TGCGCCAGCAGCCAAGATTCTCCCGGCCTAATAAACACCGGGGAGCCGTTTTTT.

This chain connects TRBV5-4 to TRBJ2-1; 10 nucleotides match TRBD2. The J segment lost 10 bases and the V segment lost 2 bases, leaving 12 bases of the junction unmatched. Looked up from germline, CDR1 is SGHNT and CDR2 is YYREEE (reference sequence). This CDR3 is 16 amino acids long. The CDR3 is CASSLASGGPGGEQFF. The CDR3 region has the DNA TGTGCCAGCAGCTTAGCTAGCGGGGGACCTGGGGGGGAGCAGTTCTTC.

This chain joins TRBV2 and TRBJ2-7; 7 nucleotides match TRBD1. Germline CDR1 is SNHLY and CDR2 is FYNNEI. CDR3 length equals 14 residues. The V segment lost 6 bases and the J segment 3 bases; nucleotides outside the gene matches: 8. CDR3 in DNA: TGTGCCAGCAGGGGGGACAGCAGTAACTACGAGCAGTACTTC. Translated, it gives CASRGDSSNYEQYF.